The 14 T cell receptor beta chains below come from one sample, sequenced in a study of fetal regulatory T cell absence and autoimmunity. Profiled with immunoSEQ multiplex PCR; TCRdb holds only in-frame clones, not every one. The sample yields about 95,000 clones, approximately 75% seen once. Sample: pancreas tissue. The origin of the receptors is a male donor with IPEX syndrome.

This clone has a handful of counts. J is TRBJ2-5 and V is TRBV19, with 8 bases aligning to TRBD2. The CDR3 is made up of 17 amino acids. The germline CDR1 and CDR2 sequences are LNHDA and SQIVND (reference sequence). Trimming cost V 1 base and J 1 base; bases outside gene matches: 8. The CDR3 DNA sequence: TGTGCCAGTAGTATAGCCGGGACTAGTGGATTCCAAGAGACCCAGTACTTC. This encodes CASSIAGTSGFQETQYF.

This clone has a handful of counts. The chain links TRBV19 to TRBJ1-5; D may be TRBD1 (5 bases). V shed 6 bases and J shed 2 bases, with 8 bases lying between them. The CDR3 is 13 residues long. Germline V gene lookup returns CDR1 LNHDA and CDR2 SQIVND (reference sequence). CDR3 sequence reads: CASRGLGNQPQHF. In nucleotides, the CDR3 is TGTGCCAGTAGGGGACTGGGCAATCAGCCCCAGCATTTT. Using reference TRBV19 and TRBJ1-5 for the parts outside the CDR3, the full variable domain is DGGITQSPKYLFRKEGQNVTLSCEQNLNHDAMYWYRQDPGQGLRLIYYSQIVNDFQKGDIAEGYSVSREKKESFPLTVTSAQKNPTAFYLCASRGLGNQPQHFGDGTRLSIL.

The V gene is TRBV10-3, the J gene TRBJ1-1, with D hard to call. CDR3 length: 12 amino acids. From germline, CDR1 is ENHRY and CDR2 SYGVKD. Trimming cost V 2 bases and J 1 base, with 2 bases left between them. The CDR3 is CAISEGNTEAFF. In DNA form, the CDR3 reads TGTGCCATCAGTGAGGGGAACACTGAAGCTTTCTTT.

The CDR3 nucleotides are TGTGCCAGCAGCGCCGGGACAGGGGCCACTCCTCTCGGCTACGAGCAGTACTTC. It specifies CASSAGTGATPLGYEQYF. This chain uses TRBV9 with TRBJ2-7; TRBD1 matches 10 bases. The CDR3 loop spans 18 amino acids. Germline V gives CDR1 SGDLS, CDR2 YYNGEE. J gave up 3 bases and V 3 bases, and 15 bases lay outside the gene matches.

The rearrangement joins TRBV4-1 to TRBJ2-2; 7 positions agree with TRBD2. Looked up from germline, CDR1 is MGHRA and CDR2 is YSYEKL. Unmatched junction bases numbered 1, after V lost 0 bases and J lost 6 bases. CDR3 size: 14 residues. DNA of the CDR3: TGCGCCAGCAGCCAAGATGCGGGGGCCGGGGAGCTGTTTTTT. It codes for CASSQDAGAGELFF.

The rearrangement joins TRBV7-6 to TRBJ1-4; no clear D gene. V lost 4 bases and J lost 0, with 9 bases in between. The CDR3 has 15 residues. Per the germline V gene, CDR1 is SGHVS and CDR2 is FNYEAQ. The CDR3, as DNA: TGTGCCAGCAGCTCCCTTGGGCCAACTAATGAAAAACTGTTTTTT. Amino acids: CASSSLGPTNEKLFF.

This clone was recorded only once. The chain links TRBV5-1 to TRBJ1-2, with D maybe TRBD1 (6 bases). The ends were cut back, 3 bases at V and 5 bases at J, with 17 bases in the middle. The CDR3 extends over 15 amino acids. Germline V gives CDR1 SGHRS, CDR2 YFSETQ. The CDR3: CASSWTDGLGYGYTF. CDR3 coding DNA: TGCGCCAGCAGCTGGACAGACGGCCTGGGGTATGGCTACACCTTC. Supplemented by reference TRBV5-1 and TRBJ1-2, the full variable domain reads KAGVTQTPRYLIKTRGQQVTLSCSPISGHRSVSWYQQTPGQGLQFLFEYFSETQRNKGNFPGRFSGRQFSNSRSEMNVSTLELGDSALYLCASSWTDGLGYGYTFGSGTRLTVV.

CDR3 in amino acids: CASSGTNNSPLHF. CDR3 coding DNA: TGTGCCAGTAGTGGGACAAATAATTCACCCCTCCACTTT. The rearrangement uses TRBV19 and TRBJ1-6; TRBD1 might be the D (6 bases). CDR1 and CDR2 from the germline V gene are LNHDA and SQIVND (reference sequence). This CDR3 comprises 13 residues. The V and J ends lost 5 bases and 5 bases respectively, with 7 bases between them.

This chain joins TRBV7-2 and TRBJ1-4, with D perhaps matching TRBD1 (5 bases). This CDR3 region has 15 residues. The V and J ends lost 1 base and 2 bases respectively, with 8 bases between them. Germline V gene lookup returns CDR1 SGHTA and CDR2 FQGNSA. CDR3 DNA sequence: TGTGCCAGCAGCTTAGGGGCAGGGACTAATGAAAAACTGTTTTTT. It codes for CASSLGAGTNEKLFF.

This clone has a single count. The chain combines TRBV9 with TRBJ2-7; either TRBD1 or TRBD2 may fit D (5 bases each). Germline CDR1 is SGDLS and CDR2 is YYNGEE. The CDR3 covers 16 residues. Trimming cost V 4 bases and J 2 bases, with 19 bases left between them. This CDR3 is CASSPRGQIFTYEQYF. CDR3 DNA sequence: TGTGCCAGCAGCCCCCGGGGCCAGATATTTACCTACGAGCAGTACTTC. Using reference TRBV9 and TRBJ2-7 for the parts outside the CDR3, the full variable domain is DSGVTQTPKHLITATGQRVTLRCSPRSGDLSVYWYQQSLDQGLQFLIQYYNGEERAKGNILERFSAQQFPDLHSELNLSSLELGDSALYFCASSPRGQIFTYEQYFGPGTRLTVT.

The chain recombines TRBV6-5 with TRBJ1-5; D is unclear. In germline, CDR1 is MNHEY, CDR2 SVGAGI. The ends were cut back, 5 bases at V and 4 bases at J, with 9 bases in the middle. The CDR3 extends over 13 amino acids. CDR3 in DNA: TGTGCCAGCAGTAACGTAAAGAATCAGCCCCAGCATTTT. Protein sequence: CASSNVKNQPQHF.

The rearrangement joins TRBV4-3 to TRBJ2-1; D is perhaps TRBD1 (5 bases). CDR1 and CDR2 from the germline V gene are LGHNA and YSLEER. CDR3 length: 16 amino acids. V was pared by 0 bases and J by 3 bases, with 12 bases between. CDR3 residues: CASSQDLTALYNEQFF. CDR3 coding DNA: TGCGCCAGCAGCCAAGACCTGACAGCTCTCTACAATGAGCAGTTCTTC.

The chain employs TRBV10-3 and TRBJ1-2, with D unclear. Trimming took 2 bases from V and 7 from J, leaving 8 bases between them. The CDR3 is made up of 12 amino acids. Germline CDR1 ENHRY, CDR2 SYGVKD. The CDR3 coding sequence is TGTGCCATCAGTGAGCCCCGCGGTGGCTACACCTTC. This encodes CAISEPRGGYTF.

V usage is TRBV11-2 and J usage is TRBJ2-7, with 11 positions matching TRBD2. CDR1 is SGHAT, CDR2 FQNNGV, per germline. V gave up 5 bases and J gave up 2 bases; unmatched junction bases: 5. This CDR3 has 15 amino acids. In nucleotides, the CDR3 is TGTGCCAGCAGCCTAACTAGCGGGAGAACCTACGAGCAGTACTTC. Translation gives CASSLTSGRTYEQYF.